This entry lists 15 T cell receptor beta chains sequenced from one sample in a study of cytomegalovirus exposure and HLA in healthy donors. With 60 Vbeta and 13 Jbeta primers, the PCR was carried out. The data were produced by immunoSEQ multiplex PCR, yet TCRdb's version contains in-frame clones alone and is incomplete. The sample includes some 96,000 clones, 60% to 75% seen only once; the top ten take around 3.5%. The sample taken for sequencing was PBMCs. All receptors derive from a man between 60 and 70 years old in good health and CMV-seronegative.

This chain links TRBV28 with TRBJ1-2; perhaps TRBD1 as D (5 bases). From germline, CDR1 is MDHEN and CDR2 SYDVKM. The CDR3 spans 15 residues. V gave up 6 bases and J gave up 4 bases, with 18 bases separating them. This CDR3 reads CASRAPARDGYGYTF. The CDR3 bases are TGTGCCAGCAGGGCTCCTGCCAGGGATGGCTATGGCTACACCTTC.

The genes are TRBV27 and TRBJ2-1; 8 bases align to TRBD2. V lost 5 bases to trimming and J lost 8 bases; unmatched junction nucleotides: 11. CDR3 size: 15 residues. CDR1 and CDR2 (germline): MNHEY, SMNVEV (reference sequence). This CDR3 reads CASSLLGLDEDEQFF. CDR3 coding DNA: TGTGCCAGCAGTCTCCTGGGACTAGATGAGGATGAGCAGTTCTTC.

V is TRBV5-4 and J is TRBJ1-4; 10 bases fit TRBD1. CDR1 and CDR2 from the germline V gene are SGHNT and YYREEE (reference sequence). CDR3 length: 15 residues. The V gene end was trimmed by 4 bases and the J gene end by 8 bases; junction bases not matched to a gene: 8. The CDR3 loop reads CASSVRQGAGEKLFF. The CDR3, as DNA: TGTGCCAGCAGCGTACGACAGGGGGCGGGGGAAAAACTGTTTTTT.

This chain uses TRBV7-9 with TRBJ2-5; 7 bases map to TRBD2. The CDR3 length is 15 residues. J was trimmed by 4 bases and V by 2 bases; bases with no gene match: 7. CDR1 SEHNR and CDR2 FQNEAQ come from the germline V gene (reference sequence). This chain's CDR3 is CASSLLRGEGETQYF. The DNA for the CDR3 is TGTGCCAGCAGCTTACTTCGGGGGGAGGGAGAGACCCAGTACTTC.

A single count supports this clone. DNA of the CDR3: TGTGCCAGCAGCCAAGATGTGCAGCGGGGCCGCACAGATACGCAGTATTTT. It yields the protein CASSQDVQRGRTDTQYF. V and J are TRBV4-2 and TRBJ2-3; 7 positions agree with TRBD2. Germline V CDR1 and CDR2: LGHNA, YNFKEQ. CDR3 length equals 17 residues. V was clipped by 0 bases and J by 1 base; unmatched bases: 7.

J is TRBJ2-1 and V is TRBV27, with TRBD1 as a possible D gene (6 bases). The CDR3 has 15 amino acids. V was clipped by 6 bases and J by 6 bases, with 18 bases between them. The germline V gene encodes CDR1 MNHEY and CDR2 SMNVEV (reference sequence). CDR3 residues: CASSLDRIQFNEQFF. CDR3 in DNA: TGTGCCAGCAGCCTAGACAGGATTCAGTTCAATGAGCAGTTCTTC.

The CDR3 DNA reads as TGTGCCAGCAGTGAAGGGCGGGGGCAGGGTGAAAAACTGTTTTTT. Translation: CASSEGRGQGEKLFF. V usage is TRBV2 and J usage is TRBJ1-4, with D perhaps TRBD1 (6 bases). The CDR3 covers 15 residues. V shed 1 base and J shed 7 bases, with 13 bases lying between them. Per the germline V gene, CDR1 is SNHLY and CDR2 is FYNNEI.

The chain couples TRBV7-2 to TRBJ2-1; TRBD2 matches at 9 bases. From germline, CDR1 is SGHTA and CDR2 FQGNSA. V lost 3 bases, J lost 6 bases, and 9 bases stayed unmatched. The CDR3 runs 16 residues. CDR3 sequence: CASSLGGGGAGNEQFF. The CDR3, as DNA: TGTGCCAGCAGCTTGGGTGGCGGGGGGGCCGGCAATGAGCAGTTCTTC.

The rearrangement links TRBV28 to TRBJ1-2; D call uncertain. V was cut by 6 bases and J by 0 bases, with 8 bases left in between. The CDR3 has 13 amino acids. The germline V gene has CDR1 MDHEN and CDR2 SYDVKM. The CDR3 DNA reads TGTGCCAGCAGGTCCGGGTCTAACTATGGCTACACCTTC. Translated: CASRSGSNYGYTF.

In this sample, this clone turned up a few times. The chain couples TRBV28 to TRBJ1-5; tentatively, D is TRBD1 (5 bases). Trimming stripped 3 bases from V and 13 bases from J, with 10 bases between. Germline V CDR1 and CDR2: MDHEN, SYDVKM. There are 11 residues in the CDR3. CDR3 amino acids: CASSFDSFQHF. CDR3 nucleotides: TGTGCCAGCAGTTTTGACAGTTTTCAGCATTTT.

The chain employs TRBV5-6 and TRBJ1-4; D is unresolved. V lost 0 bases and J lost 7, with 10 bases in between. Germline-derived CDR1 and CDR2 are SGHDT and YYEEEE. The length of the CDR3 is 14 residues. CDR3 region: CASSLEKTSEKLFF. The DNA of the CDR3 is TGTGCCAGCAGCTTGGAAAAGACAAGTGAAAAACTGTTTTTT.

This clone has just one count. The chain combines TRBV25-1 with TRBJ1-1, with TRBD1 as a possible D gene (5 bases). This CDR3 contains 16 residues. CDR1 and CDR2 from the germline V gene are MGHDK and SYGVNS. Trimming removed 6 bases from V and 0 bases from J, with 17 bases in between. As DNA, the CDR3 is TGTGCCAGCAGGCCGACGACAGCACTCATGAACACTGAAGCTTTCTTT. This codes for CASRPTTALMNTEAFF.

The genes are TRBV10-3 and TRBJ2-7; D not resolved. V lost 10 bases and J lost 4, with 17 bases in between. This CDR3 is built from 13 residues. Per germline, CDR1 ENHRY and CDR2 SYGVKD. The DNA of the CDR3 is TGTGCCACCACCCACCCCGCGATTTACGAGCAGTACTTC. It codes for CATTHPAIYEQYF.

The chain links TRBV6-4 to TRBJ1-2, with no clear D. V lost 3 bases and J 2 bases, leaving 19 bases between the germline ends. CDR1 is MRHNA, CDR2 SNTAGT, per germline. This CDR3 comprises 17 residues. CDR3 nucleotide sequence: TGTGCCAGCAGTGAACAACCACACTCCGGAGGAAACTATGGCTACACCTTC. Protein: CASSEQPHSGGNYGYTF.

The chain employs TRBV15 and TRBJ2-1, with TRBD2 matching 15 bases. V gave up 0 bases and J gave up 10 bases; unmatched junction bases: 4. The CDR3 covers 16 residues. Germline-derived CDR1 and CDR2 are LNHNV and YYDKDF (reference sequence). DNA of the CDR3: TGTGCCACCAGCAGAGATGGAGGGACTAGCGGGAGGGAGCAGTTCTTC. This gives the protein CATSRDGGTSGREQFF.